What follows describes a single TCR beta chain. Its matching antigen is unknown. The sample is drawn from a study of T cell repertoires in cytomegalovirus infection. The wider study: The public TCR beta signatures pointed to both CMV infection and matching HLA type.

Study conclusions and caveats: Dominating the ex vivo response were TCR beta clonotypes that were CMV-specific and HLA-C-restricted.

TCRdb processed the reads anew with MiXCR; each CDR3 protein has one entry. The sample includes 600,000 to 800,000 distinct CDR3 sequences, 20% to 25% seen only once; the top ten take around 7.6%. This CDR3 is built from 13 residues. Trimming took 5 bases from V and 6 from J; bases not matched to a gene: 3. Germline-derived CDR1 and CDR2 are MGHDK and SYGVNS. The sequencing input was CD8+ T cells from PBMCs. This clonotype was sampled from a human donor in good health (CMV status not recorded). Some clones in this sample may be carry-over from other donors' samples. The chain joins TRBV25-1 to TRBJ1-2; 10 bases are shared with TRBD1. The CDR3 nucleotides are TGTGCCAGCAGTAGACAGGGGGCTGATGGCTACACCTTC. It is translated as CASSRQGADGYTF.